The entry below gives a single T cell receptor (beta chain) sequence along with its context. What it recognizes is unknown. The data were obtained in a study of shared clonotypes between healthy human individuals. Study results and caveats: Several donors had roughly 5.2% of their naive CD4 clonotypes in common.

J lost 4 bases, V lost 1 base, and 7 bases had no gene match. CDR3 length: 15 residues. Germline CDR1 and CDR2: MNHNS and SASEGT. CD45RO-negative CD8 cells positively selected for CCR7 made up the naive population, which excluded terminally differentiated effector memory CD45RA+ cells. Over several immunoSEQ plates, each subset's genomic DNA was distributed in even portions. Only in-frame clones appear in the TCRdb table, and some are missing; sequencing was by immunoSEQ multiplex PCR. The sample shows about 2.1 million clones, around 93% of them seen only once. This sequence was found in a young man in good health. Some clones in this sample may be carry-over from other donors' samples. Material: naive CD8+ T cells from PBMCs. The V and J genes are TRBV6-1 and TRBJ2-7; TRBD2 matches at 7 bases. CDR3 DNA sequence: TGTGCCAGCAGTGAAGGAGCGGCGGGAGTGTACGAGCAGTACTTC. The encoded protein is CASSEGAAGVYEQYF.